The present T cell receptor (beta chain) was sequenced within a study of spatial heterogeneity in lung cancer. Time point indicated: sample taken at primary tumor resection. Unsorted tumor, nontumor lung tissue or cryopreserved PBMC supplied the whole RNA. Germline V CDR1 and CDR2: MGHRA, YSYEKL. There are 16 residues in the CDR3. V shed 3 bases and J 7 bases; nucleotides not matched to a gene: 12. TCRdb used MiXCR to reprocess the 5' RACE reads, holding one entry per CDR3 protein. The data show nearly 80,000 distinct CDR3 sequences, with under 8.5% seen just once and roughly 7% held by the top ten. Sample: PBMCs, taken at surgery. This clonotype was obtained from a male donor with early-stage non-small cell lung cancer. The V gene is TRBV4-1, the J gene TRBJ2-1, with TRBD2 identical over 7 bases. The CDR3 DNA is TGCGCCAGCAGCCAGCAACTAGCGAAGGCCCCGAATGAGCAGTTCTTC. Translating gives CASSQQLAKAPNEQFF.